One sample yielded the 17 T cell receptor beta chains listed below, sequenced in a study of T-cell memory formation after mild COVID-19. MiXCR, run by TCRdb on the 5' RACE reads, gives a single entry per CDR3 protein. Of around 35,000 distinct CDR3 sequences in the sample, about 7.3% were seen once. Sequences were obtained from PBMCs or a T cell subset sorted from them (not recorded which). These TCRs come from a man younger than 35 who had mild COVID-19 (a few samples of this study predate the infection). Cell type and time point are not known.

This clonotype was seen repeatedly, ten times or more. The chain uses TRBV7-9 and TRBJ2-1, with 14 bases that match TRBD2. V was clipped by 5 bases and J by 2 bases; unmatched bases: 5. The CDR3 runs to 17 residues. CDR1 is SEHNR and CDR2 is FQNEAQ in the germline V gene (reference sequence). In nucleotides, the CDR3 is TGTGCCAGCAGCGGGGGACTAGCGGGGGCCACCTACAATGAGCAGTTCTTC. Encoded protein: CASSGGLAGATYNEQFF.

The rearrangement links TRBV6-5 to TRBJ1-6; D is uncertain. Per the germline V gene, CDR1 is MNHEY and CDR2 is SVGAGI. This CDR3 comprises 14 residues. Trimming removed 6 bases at V and 8 bases at J, with 14 bases between. The CDR3 DNA reads TGTGCCAGCAGCAACACTTATAAGGATTCACCCCTCCACTTT. Protein: CASSNTYKDSPLHF.

This clonotype was recorded many times. V and J are TRBV6-5 and TRBJ2-6; D not resolved. This CDR3 has 15 amino acids. V lost 7 bases and J 4 bases, leaving 14 bases between the germline ends. Germline CDR1 MNHEY, CDR2 SVGAGI. CDR3 loop: CASTRPSPGANVLTF. The CDR3 nucleotides are TGTGCCAGCACGAGACCTTCACCGGGGGCCAACGTCCTGACTTTC.

At least ten counts were recorded for this clonotype. The chain has TRBV6-2 or TRBV6-3 and TRBJ2-7; tentative D call: TRBD2 (6 bases). The CDR3 extends over 14 amino acids. Germline CDR1 reads MNHEY; CDR2 reads SVGEGT. The CDR3 nucleotides read TGTGCAACCGTAGTACCCAGGCGCGGAGGGGAGCAGTACGTC. Its protein product is CATVVPRRGGEQYV.

This clonotype occurred a few times. This chain links TRBV4-1 with TRBJ2-1; 9 bases match TRBD2. The CDR3 contains 16 residues. Trimming removed 8 bases from V and 8 bases from J; junction bases left unmatched: 16. CDR1 and CDR2 from the germline V gene are MGHRA and YSYEKL. CDR3 DNA: TGCGCCAGCTTTTTCACGTGGACTAGCGTCGGGGATGAGCAGTTCTTC. The encoded protein is CASFFTWTSVGDEQFF.

This clonotype was counted ten times or more. This chain joins TRBV7-2 and TRBJ2-7; 10 bases fit TRBD2. V was pared by 4 bases and J by 3 bases, with 6 bases of the junction left unmatched. Germline V lookup: CDR1 SGHTA, CDR2 FQGNSA. The CDR3 is 15 residues long. The CDR3 sequence: CASSSTSGAFYEQYF. CDR3 coding DNA: TGTGCCAGCAGCTCAACTAGCGGGGCTTTCTACGAGCAGTACTTC. The full variable domain, with the rest looked up from reference TRBV7-2 and TRBJ2-7, is GAGVSQSPSNKVTEKGKDVELRCDPISGHTALYWYRQSLGQGLEFLIYFQGNSAPDKSGLPSDRFSAERTGGSVSTLTIQRTQQEDSAVYLCASSSTSGAFYEQYFGPGTRLTVT.

This clonotype was recorded at least ten times. The chain is built from TRBV7-3 and TRBJ2-2; D remains ambiguous. With 2 bases removed from V and 5 bases from J, the gap between germline ends came to 9 bases. The CDR3 covers 14 residues. The germline V gene encodes CDR1 SGHTA and CDR2 FQGTGA. The CDR3 loop reads CASSLYESTGELFF. In nucleotides, the CDR3 is TGTGCCAGCAGCTTATACGAATCTACCGGGGAGCTGTTTTTT.

This clonotype was counted many times. V is TRBV12-3 or TRBV12-4 and J is TRBJ2-5; the D is unclear. The V end was cut by 2 bases, the J end by 2 bases, with 12 bases between. CDR3 size: 15 residues. As DNA, the CDR3 is TGTGCCAGCAGTTTATGGGCGGACCTTCAAGAGACCCAGTACTTC. Translation gives CASSLWADLQETQYF.

This clonotype was seen repeatedly, ten times or more. The CDR3 is CASSFRGDTDTQYF. The CDR3, as DNA: TGTGCCAGCAGCTTCCGAGGGGACACAGATACGCAGTATTTT. The V call is TRBV7-2, the J call TRBJ2-3; the D gene could be TRBD1 or TRBD2 (5 bases each). Trimming removed 3 bases at V and 2 bases at J, with 9 bases between. The CDR3 runs to 14 residues. CDR1 and CDR2 from the germline V gene are SGHTA and FQGNSA.

At least ten counts were recorded for this clonotype. In DNA form, the CDR3 reads TGTGCCAGCAGCCCTACTCGACAGGGTGAAGCTTTCTTT. It specifies CASSPTRQGEAFF. The genes are TRBV7-2 and TRBJ1-1, with 7 bases fitting TRBD1. The CDR3 sequence is 13 residues long. Per germline, CDR1 SGHTA and CDR2 FQGNSA. The junction had 7 bases not matched to a gene; V was cut back by 5 bases and J by 7 bases.

This clonotype was observed many times. V is TRBV1 and J is TRBJ2-3. TRBV1 is flagged as a pseudogene. The CDR3 covers 15 residues. The CDR3 loop reads CTSSHEEGPTDTQYF. CDR3 DNA sequence: TGCACCAGCAGCCATGAAGAAGGTCCCACAGATACGCAGTATTTT.

This clonotype showed up many times. The chain employs TRBV27 and TRBJ1-5, with D possibly matching TRBD1 (6 bases). Germline values: CDR1 MNHEY, CDR2 SMNVEV (reference sequence). V lost 5 bases, J lost 7 bases, and 15 bases lay in between. This CDR3 is 14 amino acids long. CDR3 amino acids: CASSTNRVGQPQHF. As DNA, the CDR3 is TGTGCCAGCAGTACAAACAGGGTAGGCCAGCCCCAGCATTTT.

This clonotype has only a few counts. The V call is TRBV3-1, the J call TRBJ1-5; TRBD1 is a possible D gene (6 bases). Germline lookup yields CDR1 LGHDT and CDR2 YNNKEL (reference sequence). Trimming removed 4 bases at V and 0 bases at J, with 13 bases between. The CDR3 runs 16 residues. CDR3 sequence (DNA): TGTGCCAGCAGCCGTAAACCAGGGGATAGCAATCAGCCCCAGCATTTT. Translating it yields CASSRKPGDSNQPQHF.

This clonotype was counted many times. This chain connects TRBV7-2 to TRBJ2-5; the D is unclear. The germline CDR1 and CDR2 sequences are SGHTA and FQGNSA. The CDR3 totals 14 residues. The V end was cut by 2 bases, the J end by 3 bases, with 10 bases between. The CDR3 nucleotides are TGTGCCAGCAGCTTAAGTCGAAGCGAAGAGACCCAGTACTTC. Translation: CASSLSRSEETQYF.

This clonotype was detected ten times or more. The chain recombines TRBV11-2 with TRBJ2-2, with D possibly being TRBD2 (6 bases). The CDR3 loop spans 11 amino acids. Per germline, CDR1 SGHAT and CDR2 FQNNGV. The CDR3 nucleotides read TGTGCGGGACTGGCTCGGGGGGAGCTGTTTTTT. Translated, it gives CAGLARGELFF.

Many counts were recorded for this clonotype. V and J are TRBV5-1 and TRBJ2-1; 9 bases are shared with TRBD2. The germline gives CDR1 SGHRS, CDR2 YFSETQ. V gave up 4 bases and J gave up 0 bases; unmatched junction bases: 2. This CDR3 has 15 amino acids. The CDR3 DNA is TGCGCCAGCAGCCTAGCGGGGAGCTCCTACAATGAGCAGTTCTTC. Protein product: CASSLAGSSYNEQFF.

This clonotype was seen ten or more times. The chain links TRBV11-1 to TRBJ2-7; a possible D gene is TRBD2 (6 bases). The V end was cut by 6 bases, the J end by 5 bases, with 29 bases between. This CDR3 comprises 18 residues. Germline lookup yields CDR1 SGHAT and CDR2 FQDESV (reference sequence). For the CDR3, the DNA is TGTGCCAGCAGGAAAAAGGTCGTCGGGGCAACCTCTAGCGACGAGCAGTACTTC. This gives the protein CASRKKVVGATSSDEQYF. The full variable domain, in which reference TRBV11-1 and TRBJ2-7 provide the parts outside the CDR3, is EAEVAQSPRYKITEKSQAVAFWCDPISGHATLYWYRQILGQGPELLVQFQDESVVDDSQLPKDRFSAERLKGVDSTLKIQPAELGDSAMYLCASRKKVVGATSSDEQYFGPGTRLTVT.